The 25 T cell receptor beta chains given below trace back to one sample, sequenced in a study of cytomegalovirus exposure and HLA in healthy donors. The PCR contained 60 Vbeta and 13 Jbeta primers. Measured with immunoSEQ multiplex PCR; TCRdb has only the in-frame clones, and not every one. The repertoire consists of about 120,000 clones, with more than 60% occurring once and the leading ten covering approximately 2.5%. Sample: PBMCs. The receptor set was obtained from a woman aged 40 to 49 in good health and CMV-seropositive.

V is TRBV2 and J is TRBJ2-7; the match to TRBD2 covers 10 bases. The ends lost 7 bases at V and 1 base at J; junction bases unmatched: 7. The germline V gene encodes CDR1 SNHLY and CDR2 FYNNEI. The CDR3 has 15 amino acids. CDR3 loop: CASTRASGSSYEQYF. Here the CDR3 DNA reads TGTGCCAGCACCAGGGCTAGCGGGAGTTCCTACGAGCAGTACTTC.

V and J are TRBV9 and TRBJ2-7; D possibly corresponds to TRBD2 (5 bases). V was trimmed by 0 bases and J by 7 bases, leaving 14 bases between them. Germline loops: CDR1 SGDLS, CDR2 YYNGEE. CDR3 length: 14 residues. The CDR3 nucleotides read TGTGCCAGCAGCGTAGTCCCGGACTCTGGGGAGCAGTACTTC. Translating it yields CASSVVPDSGEQYF.

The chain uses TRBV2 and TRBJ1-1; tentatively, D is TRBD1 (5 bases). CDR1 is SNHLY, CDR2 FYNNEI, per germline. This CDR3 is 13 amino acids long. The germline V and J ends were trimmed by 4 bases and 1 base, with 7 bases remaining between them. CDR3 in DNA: TGTGCCAGCAGTGCGGACAAGAACACTGAAGCTTTCTTT. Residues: CASSADKNTEAFF.

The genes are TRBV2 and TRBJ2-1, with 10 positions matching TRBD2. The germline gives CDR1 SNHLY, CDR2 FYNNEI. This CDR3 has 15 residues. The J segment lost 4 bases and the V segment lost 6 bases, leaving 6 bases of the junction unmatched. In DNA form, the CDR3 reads TGTGCCAGCAGGTCGTCTAGCGGGAGTTACAATGAGCAGTTCTTC. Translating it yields CASRSSSGSYNEQFF.

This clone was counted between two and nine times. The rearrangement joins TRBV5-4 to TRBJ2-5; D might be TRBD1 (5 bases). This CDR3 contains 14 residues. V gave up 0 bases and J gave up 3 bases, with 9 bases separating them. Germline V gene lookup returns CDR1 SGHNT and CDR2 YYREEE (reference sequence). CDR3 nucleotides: TGTGCCAGCAGCTTGGATCTAGGGGAAGAGACCCAGTACTTC. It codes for CASSLDLGEETQYF.

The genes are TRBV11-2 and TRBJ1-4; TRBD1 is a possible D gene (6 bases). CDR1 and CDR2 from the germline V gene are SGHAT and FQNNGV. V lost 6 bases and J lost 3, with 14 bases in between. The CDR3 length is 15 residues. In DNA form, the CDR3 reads TGTGCCAGCAGTTCCCTACAGGGTGCTAATGAAAAACTGTTTTTT. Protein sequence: CASSSLQGANEKLFF.

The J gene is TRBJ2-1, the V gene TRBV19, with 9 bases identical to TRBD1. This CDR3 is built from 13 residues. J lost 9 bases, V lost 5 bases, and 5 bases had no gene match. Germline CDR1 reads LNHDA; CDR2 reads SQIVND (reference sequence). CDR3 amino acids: CASSPRQGGEQFF. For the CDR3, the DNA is TGTGCCAGTAGTCCCAGACAGGGGGGTGAGCAGTTCTTC.

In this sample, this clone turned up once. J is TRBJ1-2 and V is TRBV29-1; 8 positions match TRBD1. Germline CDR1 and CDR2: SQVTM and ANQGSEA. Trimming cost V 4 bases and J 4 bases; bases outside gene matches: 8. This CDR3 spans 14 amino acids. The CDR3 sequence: CSVGGLDRAYGYTF. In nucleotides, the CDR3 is TGCAGCGTTGGGGGGTTGGACAGGGCCTATGGCTACACCTTC.

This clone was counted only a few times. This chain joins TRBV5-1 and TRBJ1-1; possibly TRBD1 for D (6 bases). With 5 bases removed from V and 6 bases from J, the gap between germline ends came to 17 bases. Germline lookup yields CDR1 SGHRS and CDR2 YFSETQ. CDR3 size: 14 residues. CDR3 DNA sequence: TGCGCCAGCAGAATCCAGGGGATGGTCGCTGAAGCTTTCTTT. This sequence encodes CASRIQGMVAEAFF.

CDR3 sequence: CASSLISPTSGEYNEQFF. CDR3 in DNA: TGCGCCAGCAGCTTGATTTCTCCGACTAGCGGGGAATACAATGAGCAGTTCTTC. The rearrangement joins TRBV5-1 to TRBJ2-1; 11 positions agree with TRBD2. Germline V gene data show CDR1 as SGHRS and CDR2 as YFSETQ. V shed 1 base and J 4 bases; nucleotides not matched to a gene: 10. The CDR3 covers 18 residues.

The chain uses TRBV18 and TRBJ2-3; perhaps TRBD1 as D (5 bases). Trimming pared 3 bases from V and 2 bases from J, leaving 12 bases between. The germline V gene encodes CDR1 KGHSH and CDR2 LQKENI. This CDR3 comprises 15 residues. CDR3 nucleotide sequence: TGTGCCAGCTCACCGGCCGACAGACCCACAGATACGCAGTATTTT. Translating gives CASSPADRPTDTQYF.

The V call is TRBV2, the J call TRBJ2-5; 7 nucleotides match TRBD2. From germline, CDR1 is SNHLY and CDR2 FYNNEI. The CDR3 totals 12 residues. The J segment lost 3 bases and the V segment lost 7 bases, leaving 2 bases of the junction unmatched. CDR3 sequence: CASNRGEETQYF. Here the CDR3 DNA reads TGTGCCAGCAATCGGGGGGAAGAGACCCAGTACTTC.

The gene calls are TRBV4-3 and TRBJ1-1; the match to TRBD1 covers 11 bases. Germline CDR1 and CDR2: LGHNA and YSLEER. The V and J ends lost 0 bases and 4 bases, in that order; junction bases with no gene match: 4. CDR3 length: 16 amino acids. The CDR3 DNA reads TGCGCCAGCAGCCAAGATGCGGACAGGGGGCTCACTGAAGCTTTCTTT. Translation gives CASSQDADRGLTEAFF.

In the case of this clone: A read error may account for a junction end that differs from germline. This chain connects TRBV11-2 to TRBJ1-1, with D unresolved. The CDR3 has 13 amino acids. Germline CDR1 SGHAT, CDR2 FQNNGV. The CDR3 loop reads CASSLDSDLQNVF. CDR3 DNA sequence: TGTGCCAGCAGCTTAGACAGCGACCTTCAAAACGTATTT.

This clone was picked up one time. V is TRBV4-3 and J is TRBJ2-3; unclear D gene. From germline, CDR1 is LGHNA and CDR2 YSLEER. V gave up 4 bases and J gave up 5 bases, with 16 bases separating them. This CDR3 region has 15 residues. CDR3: CASSPGAFEVDTQYF. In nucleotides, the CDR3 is TGCGCCAGCAGCCCCGGAGCCTTTGAGGTAGATACGCAGTATTTT.

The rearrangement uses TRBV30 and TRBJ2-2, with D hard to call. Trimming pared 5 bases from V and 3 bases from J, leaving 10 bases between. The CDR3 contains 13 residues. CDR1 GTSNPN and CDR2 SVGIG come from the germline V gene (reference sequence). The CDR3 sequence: CAWVLDDTGELFF. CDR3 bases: TGTGCCTGGGTGCTAGACGACACCGGGGAGCTGTTTTTT.

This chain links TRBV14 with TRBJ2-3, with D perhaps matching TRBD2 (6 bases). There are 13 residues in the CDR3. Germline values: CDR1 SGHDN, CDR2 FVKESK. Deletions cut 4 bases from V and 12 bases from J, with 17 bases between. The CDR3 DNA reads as TGTGCCAGCAGCCCCCGGGACTCCCACCCCCAGTATTTT. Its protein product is CASSPRDSHPQYF.

CDR3 sequence: CASSPLRTSASYEQYF. The CDR3 DNA sequence: TGTGCCAGCAGTCCTCTACGGACTAGCGCGTCCTACGAGCAGTACTTC. The chain carries TRBV28 and TRBJ2-7; the match to TRBD2 covers 9 bases. Trimming took 5 bases from V and 1 from J; bases not matched to a gene: 9. CDR1 is MDHEN, CDR2 SYDVKM, per germline. The CDR3 sequence is 16 residues long.

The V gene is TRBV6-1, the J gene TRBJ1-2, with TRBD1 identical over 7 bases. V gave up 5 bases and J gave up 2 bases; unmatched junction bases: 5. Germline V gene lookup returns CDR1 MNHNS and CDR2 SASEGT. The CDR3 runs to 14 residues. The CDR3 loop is CASSFQGQNYGYTF. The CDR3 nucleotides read TGTGCCAGCAGTTTCCAGGGACAGAACTATGGCTACACCTTC.

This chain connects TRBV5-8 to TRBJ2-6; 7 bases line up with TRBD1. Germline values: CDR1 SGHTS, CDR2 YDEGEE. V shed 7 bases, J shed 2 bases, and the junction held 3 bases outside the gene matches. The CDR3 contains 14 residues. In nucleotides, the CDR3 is TGTGCCAGCCACAGGGGAACTGGGGCCAACGTCCTGACTTTC. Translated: CASHRGTGANVLTF.

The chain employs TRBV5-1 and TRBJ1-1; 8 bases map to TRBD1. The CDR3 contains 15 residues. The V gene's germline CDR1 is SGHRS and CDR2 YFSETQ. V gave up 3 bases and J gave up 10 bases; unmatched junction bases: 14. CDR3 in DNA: TGCGCCAGCAGCTCCGGGCGCCCAGGGGGCGCAGGAGCTTTCTTT. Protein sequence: CASSSGRPGGAGAFF.

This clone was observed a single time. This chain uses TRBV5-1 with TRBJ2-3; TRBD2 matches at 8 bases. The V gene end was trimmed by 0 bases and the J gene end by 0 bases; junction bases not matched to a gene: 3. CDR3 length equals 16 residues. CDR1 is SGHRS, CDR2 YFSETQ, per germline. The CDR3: CASSLASSGSTDTQYF. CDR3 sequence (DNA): TGCGCCAGCAGCTTGGCGTCTAGCGGGAGCACAGATACGCAGTATTTT.

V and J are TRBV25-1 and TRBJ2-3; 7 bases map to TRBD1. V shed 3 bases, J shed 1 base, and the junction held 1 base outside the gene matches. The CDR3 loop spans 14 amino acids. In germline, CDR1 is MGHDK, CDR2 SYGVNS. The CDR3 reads CASSDDRGTDTQYF. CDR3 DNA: TGTGCCAGCAGTGATGACAGGGGCACAGATACGCAGTATTTT. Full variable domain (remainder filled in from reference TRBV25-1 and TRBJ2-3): EADIYQTPRYLVIGTGKKITLECSQTMGHDKMYWYQQDPGMELHLIHYSYGVNSTEKGDLSSESTVSRIRTEHFPLTLESARPSHTSQYLCASSDDRGTDTQYFGPGTRLTVL.

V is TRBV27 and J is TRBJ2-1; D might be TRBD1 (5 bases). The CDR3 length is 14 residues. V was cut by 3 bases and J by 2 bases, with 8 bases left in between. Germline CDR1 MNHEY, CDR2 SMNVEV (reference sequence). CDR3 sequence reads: CASSFGRAYNEQFF. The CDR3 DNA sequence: TGTGCCAGCAGTTTTGGCAGGGCCTACAATGAGCAGTTCTTC.

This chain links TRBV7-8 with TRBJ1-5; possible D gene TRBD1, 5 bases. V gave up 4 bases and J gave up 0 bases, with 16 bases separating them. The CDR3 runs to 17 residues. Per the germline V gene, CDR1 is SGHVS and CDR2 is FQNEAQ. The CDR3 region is CASSYGYWGDSNQPQHF. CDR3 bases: TGTGCCAGCAGCTACGGGTATTGGGGGGATAGCAATCAGCCCCAGCATTTT.